The sequence of this T cell receptor beta chain was determined in a study of blood T cells in healthy people across ages (dated by TCRdb to 2014 to 2015). For the wider study: Template switching captured roughly one uniquely barcoded TCR beta cDNA molecule per two T cells in model experiments. Age-related changes in TCR beta repertoire diversity were measured in the study by deep sequencing normalized with unique cDNA molecular identifiers. The donors were divided into four age groups: young (average approximately 15 years), middle-aged (roughly 40), aged (around 59) and long-lived (82). Using the same blood draw, the study looked at two additional independent replicas of 1 million unique cDNA reads for two donors, one aged 18 to 30 and the other aged 80 or older. To avoid experimental bias, donors of different ages were spread randomly across the sequencing lanes. What the study reported, not specific to this receptor: Total diversity estimates from one million sequenced T cells were considered lower bounds and underestimates. Compared with the aged group, more naive CD4+ T cells, fewer expanded clones and increased TCR diversity were shown by the long-lived group, suggesting age selection. Because the CMV infection status of the donors was unknown, age-related changes in expanded clonotypes may potentially have been confounded. A strong correlation was found between observed TCR beta diversity and the percentage of naive T cells measured by flow cytometry. Since profiling was done on bulk unsorted PBMCs, naive and antigen-experienced compartments could not be conclusively compared. Observed TCR beta diversity per million T cells fell roughly linearly with age, and a significant reduction was already apparent by age around 36.

From cysteine to phenylalanine, the CDR3 is 15 amino acids long. Left in the record is the CDR3 DNA by itself, 45 bases read in frame from the first base. Receptors were amplified or captured by 5' RACE. The sample was run on an Illumina HiSeq 2500. A second PCR of roughly 6 to 12 cycles was run with a J-beta primer mix and a sample-barcoded 5' primer. A unique molecular identifier was introduced onto each TCR beta cDNA molecule by a template-switch 5' adaptor carrying 12 random nucleotides. Each sample yielded at least 3 million CDR3-containing paired-end reads. All of the RNA was converted into first-strand cDNA using the Mint cDNA synthesis kit, with a TRBC-specific oligonucleotide serving as the primer. Following uracil-DNA glycosylase treatment, a first 18-cycle PCR with universal primers M1SS and BC2_uni_R was performed on all cDNA. Under the source paper's analysis protocol: Normalization of each sample was performed by random selection of 1 million high-quality reads, each carrying a distinct molecular identifier. Instead of being binned into consensus sequences, reads that shared molecular identifiers were thrown out. MiTCR, run with a Q25 quality threshold and the strictest error-elimination algorithm, handled CDR3 identification, clonotype clustering and error correction. A nonparametric unseen species model with Euler transformation was used to estimate lower-bound total TCR beta diversity. In TCRdb, the public reads were trimmed at Q25 with fastp and aligned with MiXCR, with productive beta chains retained. A single entry per CDR3 protein holds the most common genes and DNA from its merged rows. In this record, the V and J calls reflect TCRdb's handling and not the investigators' own analysis. The sample table holds about 650,000 distinct CDR3 sequences, of which about 50% were seen once. Clones ranked in the top ten supply roughly 14% of the sample.

In its sample, this clonotype was seen a few times. The antigen this receptor binds is unknown. It has no much larger one-base neighbor in the sample; base qualities were not kept. Donors were 40 or so systemically healthy Caucasian individuals from Russia aged roughly 6 to 90 years. Each donor gave approximately 10 milliliters of peripheral blood, collected into EDTA-treated Vacutainer tubes. Ficoll-Paque density-gradient centrifugation was used to isolate PBMCs, with at least 7 million per sample. Trizol reagent was used to extract total RNA from the PBMCs, yielding at least 5.5 micrograms per sample. Naive CD45RAhigh/CD27high T cell percentages were measured by flow cytometry on a PBMC aliquot from every donor.

The sequenced material came from blood. The chain links TRBV12-3 or TRBV12-4 with TRBJ2-1, with an unclear D gene assignment. The J call is doubtful: the DNA matches TRBJ2-7 better. The sequence derives from a woman over 75 in good health. The CDR3 is CASSLTASSYNEQYF. The nucleotides read TGTGCCAGCAGTTTAACGGCGAGCTCCTACAATGAGCAGTACTTC.